This TCR beta chain appears in the sequencing data of a study of OX40 agonist ivuxolimab in advanced cancers. About the study: The study treated patients with ivuxolimab, an agonistic anti-OX40 (CD134) antibody. Patients received intravenous ivuxolimab every 2 weeks at 0.01 to 10 mg/kg. Participants, around 80% male, averaged roughly 60 years of age, ranging from roughly 20 to 79. Broader study findings: At 0.1 to 3.0 mg/kg and by week 6, clonal expansion occurred in CD4+ and CD8+ blood T cells.

CDR1 is KGHSH and CDR2 is LQKENI in the germline V gene. V was trimmed by 3 bases and J by 2 bases, leaving 17 bases between them. The CDR3 is 16 residues long. Clones were sequenced by immunoSEQ multiplex PCR, and TCRdb holds only the in-frame ones, with some missing. The sample holds about 88,000 clones, 85% to 90% seen once. As concerns this clone: Antigen unknown.

The sequence came from an adult with an advanced solid tumor such as melanoma, head and neck, liver or kidney cancer. The chain joins TRBV18 to TRBJ2-7; tentative D call: TRBD1 (6 bases). Sequenced material: CD4+ or CD8+ T cells sorted from blood, taken in a trial of the OX40 agonist ivuxolimab. The DNA of the CDR3 is TGTGCCAGCTCACCCATGGGGGCAGGGAATCCCTACGAGCAGTACTTC. It encodes CASSPMGAGNPYEQYF. Using reference TRBV18 and TRBJ2-7 for the parts outside the CDR3, the full variable domain is NAGVMQNPRHLVRRRGQEARLRCSPMKGHSHVYWYRQLPEEGLKFMVYLQKENIIDESGMPKERFSAEFPKEGPSILRIQQVVRGDSAAYFCASSPMGAGNPYEQYFGPGTRLTVT.